This entry lists 22 T cell receptor beta chains sequenced from one sample in a study of blood T cell repertoires in COVID-19. Using immunoSEQ multiplex PCR, the repertoire was profiled, and TCRdb retains in-frame clones only, with some absent. The table lists roughly 340,000 clones, roughly 90% of them singletons, with around 7.9% in the top ten. The specimen sequenced was peripheral blood. These TCRs come from a woman in her seventies with COVID-19, enrolled during active disease.

The chain is built from TRBV28 and TRBJ2-7, with a possible D match to TRBD1 (5 bases). This CDR3 has 12 residues. Germline V gene sequence: CDR1 MDHEN, CDR2 SYDVKM. The V and J ends lost 4 bases and 6 bases respectively, with 10 bases between them. The CDR3 DNA follows: TGTGCCAGCAGTTCGAAGGGGTTCGAGCAGTACTTC. Translated: CASSSKGFEQYF.

The chain carries TRBV3-1 (or the pseudogene TRBV3-2) and TRBJ2-3, with TRBD1 matching 9 bases. CDR3 length: 15 amino acids. Germline trimming cut 7 bases from V and 4 bases from J; bases unmatched to any gene: 9. Per the germline V gene, CDR1 is LGHDT and CDR2 is YNNKEL (reference sequence). For the CDR3, the DNA is TGTGCCAGCAAGGAGTCGACAGGGGGGGCAGATACGCAGTATTTT. Its protein is CASKESTGGADTQYF.

V and J are TRBV7-9 and TRBJ1-4; TRBD1 is a possible D gene (6 bases). Germline CDR1 SEHNR, CDR2 FQNEAQ (reference sequence). The CDR3 contains 14 residues. The germline V and J ends were trimmed by 4 bases and 0 bases, with 6 bases remaining between them. CDR3 amino acids: CASSYRATNEKLFF. CDR3 DNA: TGTGCCAGCAGCTACAGGGCAACTAATGAAAAACTGTTTTTT.

The rearrangement uses TRBV7-9 and TRBJ2-5; 13 bases map to TRBD2. The germline gives CDR1 SEHNR, CDR2 FQNEAQ (reference sequence). The V and J ends lost 2 bases and 5 bases, in that order; junction bases with no gene match: 2. This CDR3 has 15 residues. For the CDR3, the DNA is TGTGCCAGCAGCTTAACGACTAGCGGGGGGGAGACCCAGTACTTC. This gives the protein CASSLTTSGGETQYF.

This rearrangement joins TRBV30 to TRBJ1-2, with 7 bases aligning to TRBD1. CDR1 is GTSNPN and CDR2 is SVGIG in the germline V gene (reference sequence). V lost 3 bases, J lost 5 bases, and 18 bases stayed unmatched. The CDR3 is made up of 17 amino acids. CDR3 sequence: CAWREDRARGGIYGYTF. In DNA, the CDR3 is TGTGCCTGGAGAGAAGACAGGGCCCGAGGTGGCATATATGGCTACACCTTC.

The rearrangement uses TRBV6-4 and TRBJ2-3; 15 nucleotides agree with TRBD2. This CDR3 has 17 residues. The trim removed 5 bases at V and 1 base at J, leaving 4 bases unmatched. Germline V gene data show CDR1 as MRHNA and CDR2 as SNTAGT. As DNA, the CDR3 is TGTGCCAGCAGTAGGACTAGCGGGGGGGCCGGCACAGATACGCAGTATTTT. This gives the protein CASSRTSGGAGTDTQYF.

The chain carries TRBV4-3 and TRBJ2-3, with D possibly matching TRBD2 (5 bases). The germline gives CDR1 LGHNA, CDR2 YSLEER. V shed 0 bases and J shed 5 bases, with 15 bases lying between them. The CDR3 covers 16 residues. CDR3: CASSQEVATRGDTQYF. The CDR3 nucleotides are TGCGCCAGCAGCCAAGAGGTGGCTACACGGGGAGATACGCAGTATTTT.

This rearrangement joins TRBV4-3 to TRBJ1-2; D is uncertain. Trimming pared 0 bases from V and 0 bases from J, leaving 5 bases between. The CDR3 is 14 residues long. CDR1 and CDR2 (germline): LGHNA, YSLEER. The CDR3 sequence is CASSQDRTNYGYTF. The CDR3 nucleotides read TGCGCCAGCAGCCAAGACAGAACTAACTATGGCTACACCTTC.

This chain uses TRBV7-2 with TRBJ2-3; TRBD2 matches at 10 bases. The germline V gene has CDR1 SGHTA and CDR2 FQGNSA. The CDR3 has 16 amino acids. Losses at the gene ends were 3 bases for V and 2 bases for J; bases not matched to a gene: 5. Written as DNA, the CDR3 is TGTGCCAGCAGCTTCGGGACTAGCGCCTTCACAGATACGCAGTATTTT. As protein: CASSFGTSAFTDTQYF.

The V and J genes are TRBV7-2 and TRBJ1-5; D gene unclear. V was trimmed by 3 bases and J by 2 bases, leaving 8 bases between them. Germline lookup yields CDR1 SGHTA and CDR2 FQGNSA. CDR3 length: 14 amino acids. CDR3 bases: TGTGCCAGCAGCTTCGACGGAGGCAATCAGCCCCAGCATTTT. Translating gives CASSFDGGNQPQHF.

The chain combines TRBV28 with TRBJ1-6; TRBD1 aligns across 7 bases. V lost 3 bases and J lost 7; bases outside the gene matches: 0. The CDR3 extends over 13 amino acids. Germline V gene lookup returns CDR1 MDHEN and CDR2 SYDVKM. The CDR3 loop is CASSLTGNSPLHF. The CDR3 DNA reads TGTGCCAGCAGTTTGACAGGGAATTCACCCCTCCACTTT.

The chain links TRBV9 to TRBJ2-1, with D perhaps matching TRBD2 (7 bases). V shed 0 bases and J shed 2 bases, with 15 bases lying between them. CDR1 is SGDLS, CDR2 YYNGEE, per germline. The CDR3 loop spans 17 amino acids. The CDR3 reads CASSVEVKGGPYNEQFF. CDR3 coding DNA: TGTGCCAGCAGCGTAGAAGTAAAGGGGGGGCCCTACAATGAGCAGTTCTTC.

The gene calls are TRBV29-1 and TRBJ1-1; 8 nucleotides match TRBD1. The CDR3 sequence is 12 residues long. Germline V CDR1 and CDR2: SQVTM, ANQGSEA. The V segment lost 5 bases and the J segment 7 bases; nucleotides outside the gene matches: 6. Here the CDR3 reads CSVLTGVDEAFF. CDR3 sequence (DNA): TGCAGCGTTTTGACAGGGGTTGATGAAGCTTTCTTT.

This clone was observed a single time. The rearrangement uses TRBV4-2 and TRBJ2-5, with 8 bases fitting TRBD1. The CDR3 is 15 residues long. Germline CDR1 is LGHNA and CDR2 is YNFKEQ. V was pared by 0 bases and J by 5 bases, with 5 bases of the junction left unmatched. Here the CDR3 reads CASSQETGDWETQYF. CDR3 bases: TGTGCCAGCAGCCAAGAGACAGGGGATTGGGAGACCCAGTACTTC.

This chain connects TRBV7-3 to TRBJ1-5; a weak D match, TRBD1 (6 bases). The CDR3 contains 13 residues. V was clipped by 6 bases and J by 4 bases, with 10 bases between them. In germline, CDR1 is SGHTA, CDR2 FQGTGA. CDR3 nucleotide sequence: TGTGCCAGCAGTTGGGACAAGAATCAGCCCCAGCATTTT. Its protein is CASSWDKNQPQHF.

This clone occurred once. CDR3 loop: CASSPPLRSTEAFF. The DNA for the CDR3 is TGTGCCAGCTCACCACCGTTACGGTCAACTGAAGCTTTCTTT. This sequence joins TRBV18 and TRBJ1-1; D unresolved. CDR1 and CDR2 from the germline V gene are KGHSH and LQKENI. Between the trimmed V and J ends, which lost 0 bases and 5 bases, there was a span of 10 bases. This CDR3 contains 14 residues. The variable domain in full, with the rest retrieved from reference TRBV18 and TRBJ1-1, is NAGVMQNPRHLVRRRGQEARLRCSPMKGHSHVYWYRQLPEEGLKFMVYLQKENIIDESGMPKERFSAEFPKEGPSILRIQQVVRGDSAAYFCASSPPLRSTEAFFGQGTRLTVV.

The chain couples TRBV27 to TRBJ1-5; 11 bases map to TRBD1. CDR1 MNHEY and CDR2 SMNVEV come from the germline V gene (reference sequence). J gave up 6 bases and V 5 bases, and 15 bases lay outside the gene matches. There are 18 residues in the CDR3. The CDR3 sequence: CASSASGTGGRMTQPQHF. Here the CDR3 DNA reads TGTGCCAGCAGTGCCTCCGGGACAGGGGGTCGGATGACTCAGCCCCAGCATTTT.

The V gene is TRBV6-5, the J gene TRBJ2-3; no firm D call. V gave up 6 bases and J gave up 4 bases, with 11 bases separating them. CDR1 and CDR2 from the germline V gene are MNHEY and SVGAGI. The CDR3 contains 13 residues. The CDR3: CASSELPADTQYF. As DNA, the CDR3 is TGTGCCAGCAGCGAGCTTCCCGCAGATACGCAGTATTTT.

This chain's CDR3 is CASSIQAVRGYTF. The CDR3 nucleotides read TGTGCCAGTAGTATTCAAGCAGTCAGGGGCTACACCTTC. The chain combines TRBV19 with TRBJ1-2; D is unresolved. Trimming cost V 3 bases and J 8 bases, with 13 bases left between them. CDR1 and CDR2 (germline): LNHDA, SQIVND (reference sequence). There are 13 residues in the CDR3.

The chain uses TRBV27 and TRBJ2-7, with 9 bases lining up with TRBD1. This CDR3 has 14 residues. In germline, CDR1 is MNHEY, CDR2 SMNVEV (reference sequence). J was trimmed by 3 bases and V by 5 bases; bases with no gene match: 5. This chain's CDR3 is CASSKDRGGYEQYF. The CDR3 DNA reads TGTGCCAGCAGTAAGGACAGGGGCGGCTACGAGCAGTACTTC.

V gene TRBV24-1 combines with J gene TRBJ2-3; 12 positions agree with TRBD1. The CDR3 is 14 residues long. Germline-derived CDR1 and CDR2 are KGHDR and SFDVKD. J lost 5 bases, V lost 7 bases, and 3 bases had no gene match. CDR3: CATRGQGARDTQYF. In nucleotides, the CDR3 is TGTGCCACCAGGGGACAGGGGGCGCGAGATACGCAGTATTTT.

The V call is TRBV12-3 or TRBV12-4, the J call TRBJ1-2, with TRBD1 matching 7 bases. V lost 7 bases, J lost 8 bases, and 10 bases stayed unmatched. The CDR3 covers 13 residues. CDR3 sequence reads: CASTLRRGGGYTF. DNA of the CDR3: TGTGCCAGCACCCTTCGGAGAGGGGGCGGCTACACCTTC.